Listed here are 21 T cell receptor beta chains from one sample, sequenced in a study of OX40 agonist ivuxolimab in advanced cancers. The library was obtained by the immunoSEQ multiplex PCR assay. As stored in TCRdb, this immuneACCESS dataset retains in-frame rearrangements with V and J assigned. A fraction of the clones does not appear; measured against another copy, unresolved V genes explain less than half of the discrepancy, and the remainder lacks a known reason. This sample comprises roughly 25,000 clones, 65% to 80% of them detected only once. The ten largest clones take up approximately 13% of the sample. Material: CD4+ or CD8+ T cells sorted from blood, obtained in a trial of the OX40 agonist ivuxolimab. These receptors all come from an adult with an advanced solid tumor such as melanoma, head and neck, liver or kidney cancer.

The chain combines TRBV7-6 with TRBJ1-1; D unclear. Germline CDR1 is SGHVS and CDR2 is FNYEAQ. The CDR3 spans 13 residues. The V end lost 4 bases, the J end lost 1 base, and 7 bases lay between the germline ends. The CDR3 sequence is CASSSSENTEAFF. In nucleotides, the CDR3 is TGTGCCAGCAGCTCCTCAGAGAACACTGAAGCTTTCTTT. Looking up the rest from reference TRBV7-6 and TRBJ1-1 gives the full variable domain: GAGVSQSPRYKVTKRGQDVALRCDPISGHVSLYWYRQALGQGPEFLTYFNYEAQQDKSGLPNDRFSAERPEGSISTLTIQRTEQRDSAMYRCASSSSENTEAFFGQGTRLTVV.

CDR3 sequence (DNA): TGTGCCAGCAGCTTAGGACTACACTTCACCAAGCAGTACTTC. The encoded protein is CASSLGLHFTKQYF. The chain employs TRBV7-2 and TRBJ2-7; a weak D match, TRBD2 (5 bases). The CDR3 loop spans 14 amino acids. The germline gives CDR1 SGHTA, CDR2 FQGNSA. The V gene lost 1 base and the J gene lost 8 bases, with 15 bases spanning the gap.

This rearrangement joins TRBV25-1 to TRBJ2-2; D is possibly TRBD1 (5 bases). V lost 6 bases and J lost 3, with 11 bases in between. Germline loops: CDR1 MGHDK, CDR2 SYGVNS. This CDR3 has 14 residues. The CDR3 loop reads CASRKDTHTGELFF. The CDR3 DNA follows: TGTGCCAGCAGGAAGGACACCCACACCGGGGAGCTGTTTTTT.

The genes are TRBV2 and TRBJ2-1; 9 nucleotides line up with TRBD1. Germline assignment: CDR1 SNHLY and CDR2 FYNNEI. V was clipped by 6 bases and J by 8 bases; unmatched bases: 11. This CDR3 contains 15 residues. The CDR3 DNA reads TGTGCCAGCAGAGCGGCCGGACAGGGGAGTTATGAGCAGTTCTTC. Residues: CASRAAGQGSYEQFF.

V is TRBV5-4 and J is TRBJ2-1; 12 bases line up with TRBD2. CDR1 and CDR2 from the germline V gene are SGHNT and YYREEE (reference sequence). The junction had 9 bases not matched to a gene; V was cut back by 1 base and J by 4 bases. The CDR3 is 18 amino acids. CDR3 protein: CASSLLTSGGRRYNEQFF. The DNA for the CDR3 is TGTGCCAGCAGCTTGTTGACTAGCGGGGGCCGTAGGTACAATGAGCAGTTCTTC.

This clone was seen a handful of times. The rearrangement joins TRBV4-2 to TRBJ1-4; possible D gene TRBD1, 5 bases. The V gene lost 5 bases and the J gene lost 4 bases, with 11 bases spanning the gap. Germline V gene data show CDR1 as LGHNA and CDR2 as YNFKEQ. The CDR3 contains 14 residues. DNA of the CDR3: TGTGCCAGCAGCTACCGGGGCCTTAATGAAAAACTGTTTTTT. This codes for CASSYRGLNEKLFF.

In this sample, this clone turned up once. The chain couples TRBV19 to TRBJ1-5; D is uncertain. Trimming pared 5 bases from V and 0 bases from J, leaving 11 bases between. CDR3 length equals 15 residues. The germline V gene encodes CDR1 LNHDA and CDR2 SQIVND (reference sequence). The CDR3, as DNA: TGTGCCAGTAGTGCGCAGGATTATAGCAATCAGCCCCAGCATTTT. Translating gives CASSAQDYSNQPQHF. The whole variable domain, filled in from reference TRBV19 and TRBJ1-5, reads DGGITQSPKYLFRKEGQNVTLSCEQNLNHDAMYWYRQDPGQGLRLIYYSQIVNDFQKGDIAEGYSVSREKKESFPLTVTSAQKNPTAFYLCASSAQDYSNQPQHFGDGTRLSIL.

The chain recombines TRBV19 with TRBJ2-7, with 9 bases lining up with TRBD1. The CDR3 consists of 14 residues. Looked up from germline, CDR1 is LNHDA and CDR2 is SQIVND (reference sequence). The J segment lost 4 bases and the V segment lost 4 bases, leaving 5 bases of the junction unmatched. CDR3 in amino acids: CASSNTGGAYEQYF. CDR3 DNA sequence: TGTGCCAGTAGTAATACAGGGGGCGCGTACGAGCAGTACTTC.

This sequence joins TRBV7-2 and TRBJ2-2, with D perhaps assigned TRBD1 or TRBD2 (5 bases each). The germline V and J ends were trimmed by 2 bases and 0 bases, with 10 bases remaining between them. This CDR3 contains 16 residues. The V gene's germline CDR1 is SGHTA and CDR2 FQGNSA. The CDR3 bases are TGTGCCAGCAGCTTAACAGGAGCGGCGAACACCGGGGAGCTGTTTTTT. It yields the protein CASSLTGAANTGELFF.

This sequence joins TRBV7-9 and TRBJ2-3; 10 bases map to TRBD2. There are 14 residues in the CDR3. The J segment lost 3 bases and the V segment lost 5 bases, leaving 2 bases of the junction unmatched. Germline CDR1 and CDR2: SEHNR and FQNEAQ (reference sequence). The CDR3, as DNA: TGTGCCAGCAGCCGTAGCGGGGGGACAGATACGCAGTATTTT. As protein: CASSRSGGTDTQYF.

The V call is TRBV5-4, the J call TRBJ1-1; D perhaps matches TRBD1 (6 bases). Trimming stripped 2 bases from V and 4 bases from J, with 15 bases between. CDR3 length: 15 residues. The germline V gene has CDR1 SGHNT and CDR2 YYREEE (reference sequence). In DNA form, the CDR3 reads TGTGCCAGCAGCTTAGAGGGGGGGCGCAGCACTGAAGCTTTCTTT. It specifies CASSLEGGRSTEAFF.

The chain joins TRBV9 to TRBJ1-2; D not resolved. Germline CDR1 SGDLS, CDR2 YYNGEE. V lost 0 bases and J 4 bases, leaving 16 bases between the germline ends. The CDR3 has 16 residues. CDR3 bases: TGTGCCAGCAGCGTAGGACCCATTACATCGGGCTATGGCTACACCTTC. Translation: CASSVGPITSGYGYTF.

The V and J genes are TRBV10-3 and TRBJ2-1, with a tentative D call TRBD2 (6 bases). The germline V and J ends were trimmed by 3 bases and 4 bases, with 10 bases remaining between them. The CDR3 spans 14 residues. CDR1 and CDR2 from the germline V gene are ENHRY and SYGVKD. In nucleotides, the CDR3 is TGTGCCATCAGTGAACTAGCATCATACAATGAGCAGTTCTTC. Translating it yields CAISELASYNEQFF.

The chain links TRBV18 to TRBJ1-6; 7 bases agree with TRBD1. The CDR3 has 14 residues. The junction had 4 bases not matched to a gene; V was cut back by 3 bases and J by 8 bases. Germline assignment: CDR1 KGHSH and CDR2 LQKENI. The CDR3 DNA sequence: TGTGCCAGCTCACCCGGACAGGTGGATTCACCCCTCCACTTT. It encodes CASSPGQVDSPLHF.

The sample holds one count of this clone. V and J are TRBV9 and TRBJ2-5; 8 bases fit TRBD2. With 0 bases clipped from V and 2 bases from J, the junction kept 6 bases outside the gene matches. CDR1 is SGDLS and CDR2 is YYNGEE in the germline V gene. The CDR3 is made up of 16 amino acids. The CDR3 here is CASSVAVSGTQETQYF. For the CDR3, the DNA is TGTGCCAGCAGCGTAGCGGTTAGCGGGACTCAAGAGACCCAGTACTTC.

CDR3 sequence (DNA): TGTGCCAGCAGCCGGCGGGACAGGGACTATGGCTACACCTTC. It translates to CASSRRDRDYGYTF. The chain joins TRBV5-5 to TRBJ1-2; TRBD1 matches 9 bases. V lost 4 bases to trimming and J lost 3 bases; unmatched junction nucleotides: 4. The CDR3 extends over 14 amino acids. Germline V gene data show CDR1 as SGHKS and CDR2 as YYEKEE (reference sequence).

In nucleotides, the CDR3 is TGCAGTGCCCTGAAAGAGACCCAGTACTTC. Amino acid sequence: CSALKETQYF. The chain is built from TRBV20-1 and TRBJ2-5; D unclear. The CDR3 covers 10 residues. The V gene lost 6 bases and the J gene lost 3 bases, with 5 bases spanning the gap. Germline assignment: CDR1 DFQATT and CDR2 SNEGSKA (reference sequence).

This rearrangement joins TRBV7-9 to TRBJ1-3; D remains ambiguous. Trimming removed 5 bases at V and 3 bases at J, with 11 bases between. CDR1 and CDR2 from the germline V gene are SEHNR and FQNEAQ (reference sequence). CDR3 length: 14 residues. The CDR3 reads CASSPSLYGNTIYF. The CDR3 nucleotides read TGTGCCAGCAGCCCTAGCTTATATGGAAACACCATATATTTT.

Only a few counts were recorded for this clone. The V and J genes are TRBV6-1 and TRBJ1-6; D gene ambiguous. The V end was cut by 7 bases, the J end by 8 bases, with 12 bases between. Germline-derived CDR1 and CDR2 are MNHNS and SASEGT. The CDR3 has 13 amino acids. The DNA of the CDR3 is TGTGCCAGCAAATCCTTCTCCCATTCACCCCTCCACTTT. Translation gives CASKSFSHSPLHF.

V and J are TRBV7-3 and TRBJ2-3; 14 bases align to TRBD2. CDR1 is SGHTA, CDR2 FQGTGA, per germline. V shed 5 bases, J shed 5 bases, and the junction held 12 bases outside the gene matches. The CDR3 totals 18 residues. The CDR3 DNA is TGTGCCAGCAGCCCCGGCCGGCGTGGACTAGCGGGGGGAGATACGCAGTATTTT. Its translation is CASSPGRRGLAGGDTQYF.

In the case of this clone: This sample also contains other DNA sequences that code for the same CDR3. The chain joins TRBV19 to TRBJ1-5; D uncertain. Germline values: CDR1 LNHDA, CDR2 SQIVND (reference sequence). The CDR3 consists of 16 residues. The V and J ends lost 0 bases and 7 bases respectively, with 16 bases between them. The CDR3 nucleotides are TGTGCCAGTAGTATAGATCTATCGGGATTTGGCCAGCCCCAGCATTTT. Encoded protein: CASSIDLSGFGQPQHF.